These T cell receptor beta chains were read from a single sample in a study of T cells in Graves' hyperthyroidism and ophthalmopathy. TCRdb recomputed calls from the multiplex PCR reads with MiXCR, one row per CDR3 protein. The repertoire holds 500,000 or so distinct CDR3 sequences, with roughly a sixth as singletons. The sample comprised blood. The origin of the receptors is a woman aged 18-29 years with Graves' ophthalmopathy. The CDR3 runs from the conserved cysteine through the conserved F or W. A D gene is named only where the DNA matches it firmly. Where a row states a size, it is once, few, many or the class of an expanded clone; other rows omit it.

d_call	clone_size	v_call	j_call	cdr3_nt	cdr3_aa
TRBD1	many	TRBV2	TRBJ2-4	TGTGCCAGCAGCCCGGGACAGGGTGACATTCAGTACTTC	CASSPGQGDIQYF
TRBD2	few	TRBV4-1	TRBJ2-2	TGCGCCAGCAGCCAAGACGTAGCGGGATTGGACGGGGAGCTGTTTTTT	CASSQDVAGLDGELFF
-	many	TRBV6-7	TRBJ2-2	TGTGCCAGCAGTCCCCCTGGAGGGGACGATTCGAACACCGGGGAGCTGTTTTTT	CASSPPGGDDSNTGELFF
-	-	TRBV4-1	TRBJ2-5	TGCGCCAGCAGCCAAGAAGGGACACAAGAGACCCAGTACTTC	CASSQEGTQETQYF
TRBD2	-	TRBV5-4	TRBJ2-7	TGTGCCAGCAGCCCGAGGGGGGGACTAGCGGGGGGCCAGTCCTACGAGCAGTACTTC	CASSPRGGLAGGQSYEQYF
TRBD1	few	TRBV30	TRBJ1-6	TGTGCCTGGAGTGCCGGGACAGAGAATTCACCCCTCCACTTT	CAWSAGTENSPLHF
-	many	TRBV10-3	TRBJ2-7	TGTGCCACCATGGGGGAGGCGGCAGGGACAAACTACGAGCAGTACTTC	CATMGEAAGTNYEQYF
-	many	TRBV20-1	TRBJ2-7	TGCAGTGCTAGGTTCGGACTGGAGAAACACTACGAGCAGTACTTC	CSARFGLEKHYEQYF
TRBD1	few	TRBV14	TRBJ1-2	TGTGCCAGCAGCCAAGTAGGCCAGGGGGCGCATGGCTACACCTTC	CASSQVGQGAHGYTF
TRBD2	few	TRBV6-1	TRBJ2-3	TGTGCCAGCAGTGAAGCGCTGGGACTAGCGGGAAGCACAGATACGCAGTATTTT	CASSEALGLAGSTDTQYF
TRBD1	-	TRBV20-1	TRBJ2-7	TGCAGTGCTAGAGAACCGGGACAGAACCGGCCCTCCTACGAGCAGTACTTC	CSAREPGQNRPSYEQYF
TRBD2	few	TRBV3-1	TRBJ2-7	TGTGCCAGCAGCCTAAGGACTAGCGGACTTTCCTACGAGCAGTACTTC	CASSLRTSGLSYEQYF
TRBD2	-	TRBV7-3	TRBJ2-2	TGTGCCAGCAGCCCCCTCGGGGGTGGACTAGCGGGGACGAACACCGGGGAGCTGTTTTTT	CASSPLGGGLAGTNTGELFF
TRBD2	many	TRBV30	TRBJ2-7	TGTGCCTGGAGGACTAGCGGATCCCTTCGTTTGTACGAGCAGTACTTC	CAWRTSGSLRLYEQYF
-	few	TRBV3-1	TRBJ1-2	TGTGCCAGCAGCGTGTCCGGGACGGTCTATGGCTACACCTTC	CASSVSGTVYGYTF
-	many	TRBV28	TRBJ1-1	TGTGCCAGCAGTCCCGGCCGGGGGCCGGACACTGAAGCTTTCTTT	CASSPGRGPDTEAFF
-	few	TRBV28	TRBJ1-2	TGTGCCAGCACAACTGAACTTATCTATGGCTACACCTTC	CASTTELIYGYTF
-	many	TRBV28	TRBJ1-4	TGTGCCAGCAGTTTATCCCTATCTGGGGCTGGTGAAAAACTGTTTTTT	CASSLSLSGAGEKLFF
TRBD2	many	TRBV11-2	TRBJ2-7	TGTGCCAGCAGCTTAGAAAGAGCGGGGGGCTCCTACGAGCAGTACTTC	CASSLERAGGSYEQYF
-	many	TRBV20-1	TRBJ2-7	TGCAGTGCTAGAGATGGATCGACTCTGGCGAAGCAGTACTTC	CSARDGSTLAKQYF
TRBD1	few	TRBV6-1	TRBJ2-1	TGTGCCAGCAGTGAAGCGACAGGGTACAGCAAAAGTAGGTTCTTC	CASSEATGYSKSRFF
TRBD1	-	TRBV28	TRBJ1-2	TGTGCCAGCAGTGTGACAGGGGCGATCCATGGCTACACCTTC	CASSVTGAIHGYTF
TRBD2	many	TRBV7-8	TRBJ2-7	TGTGCCAGCAGCCTAGGGAGGGATCCCTCCTACGAGCAGTACTTC	CASSLGRDPSYEQYF
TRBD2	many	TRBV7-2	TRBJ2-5	TGTGCCAGCAGGTTCGGGACTAGCGGGATCGGGAAGCGGTTAGAGACCCAGTACTTC	CASRFGTSGIGKRLETQYF
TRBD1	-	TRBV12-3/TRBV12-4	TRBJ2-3	TGTGCCAGCAGTTTTCCCAGGGGGCGCGGGGCAGATACGCAGTATTTT	CASSFPRGRGADTQYF
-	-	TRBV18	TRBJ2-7	TGTGCCAGCTCACCAACCGACAGGAAAAACTACGAGCAGTACTTC	CASSPTDRKNYEQYF
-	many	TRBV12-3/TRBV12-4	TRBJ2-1	TGTGCCAGCAGCCCCGGGGCCAGCGGGCAACACAATGAGCAGTTCTTC	CASSPGASGQHNEQFF
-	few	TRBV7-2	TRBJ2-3	TGTGCCAGCAGCGGAGGCCTGGGGCTCACAGATACGCAGTATTTT	CASSGGLGLTDTQYF
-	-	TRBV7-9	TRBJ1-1	TGTGCCAGCAGCTCGCCTCCCGGAGTGGTCACTGAAGCTTTCTTT	CASSSPPGVVTEAFF
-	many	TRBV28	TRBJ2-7	TGTGCCAGCAGTTCTGGGGGGGGCAGGTACTACGAGCAGTACTTC	CASSSGGGRYYEQYF
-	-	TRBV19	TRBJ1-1	TGTGCCAGTAACTCGAGGGGGATGAACACTGAAGCTTTCTTT	CASNSRGMNTEAFF
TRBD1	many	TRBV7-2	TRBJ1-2	TGTGCCAGCAGCATCGACAGGGAGCTTGGCTACACCTTC	CASSIDRELGYTF
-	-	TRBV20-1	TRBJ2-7	TGCAGTGCTAGAGATCCCAGGGCCCACGAGCAGTACTTC	CSARDPRAHEQYF
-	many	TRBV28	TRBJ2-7	TGTGCCAGCAGGTACGAGACAGGTGGCTCCTACGAGCAGTACTTC	CASRYETGGSYEQYF
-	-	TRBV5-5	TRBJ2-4	TGTGCCAGCAGCATGGTGGGTCTCAAAAACATTCAGTACTTC	CASSMVGLKNIQYF
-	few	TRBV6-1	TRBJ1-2	TGTGCCAGCAGTCCCCCGGGTACGGATGGCTACACCTTC	CASSPPGTDGYTF
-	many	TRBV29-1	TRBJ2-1	TGCAGCGTGGGTGACAATGAGCAGTTCTTC	CSVGDNEQFF
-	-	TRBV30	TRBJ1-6	TGTGCCTGGGACACCGGACCACCCCTCCACTTT	CAWDTGPPLHF
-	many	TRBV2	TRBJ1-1	TGTGCCTTTAAATGGGCGGGAAACACTGAAGCTTTCTTT	CAFKWAGNTEAFF
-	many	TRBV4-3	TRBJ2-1	TGTGCCAGCAGCCAAAGCAGCTACAATGAGCAGTTCTTC	CASSQSSYNEQFF
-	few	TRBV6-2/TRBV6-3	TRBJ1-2	TGTGCCAGCAGTTACTCGGGTGGAGGATCAGGTCTATACGGCTACACCTTC	CASSYSGGGSGLYGYTF
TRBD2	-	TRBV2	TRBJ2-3	TGTGCCAGCAGAGGGGGGACTAGCCCTAGCACAGATACGCAGTATTTT	CASRGGTSPSTDTQYF
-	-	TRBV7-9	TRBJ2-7	TGTGCCACCTCGATTGCGGGGGCCTCCTACGAGCAGTACTTC	CATSIAGASYEQYF
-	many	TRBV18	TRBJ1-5	TGTGCCAGCTCATCCTTAGTTGGCGGGTCCAATCAGCCCCAGCATTTT	CASSSLVGGSNQPQHF